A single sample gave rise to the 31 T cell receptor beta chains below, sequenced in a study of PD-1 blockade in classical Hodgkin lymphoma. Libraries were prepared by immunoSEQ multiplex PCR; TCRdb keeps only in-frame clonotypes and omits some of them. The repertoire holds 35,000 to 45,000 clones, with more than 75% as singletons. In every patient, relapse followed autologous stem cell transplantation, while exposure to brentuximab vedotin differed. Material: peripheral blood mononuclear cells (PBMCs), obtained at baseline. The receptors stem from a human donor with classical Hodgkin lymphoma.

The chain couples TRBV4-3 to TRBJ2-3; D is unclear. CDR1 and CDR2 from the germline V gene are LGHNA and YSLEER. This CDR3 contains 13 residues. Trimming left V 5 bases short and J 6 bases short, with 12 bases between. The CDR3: CASSGEVADTQYF. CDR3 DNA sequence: TGCGCCAGCAGCGGAGAGGTTGCGGATACGCAGTATTTT.

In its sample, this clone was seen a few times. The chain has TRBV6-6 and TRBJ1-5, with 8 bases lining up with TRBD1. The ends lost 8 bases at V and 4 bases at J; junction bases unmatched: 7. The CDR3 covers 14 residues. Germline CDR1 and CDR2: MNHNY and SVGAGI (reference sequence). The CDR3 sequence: CASRRTGRNQPQHF. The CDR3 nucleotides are TGTGCCAGCCGGAGGACAGGGAGGAATCAGCCCCAGCATTTT.

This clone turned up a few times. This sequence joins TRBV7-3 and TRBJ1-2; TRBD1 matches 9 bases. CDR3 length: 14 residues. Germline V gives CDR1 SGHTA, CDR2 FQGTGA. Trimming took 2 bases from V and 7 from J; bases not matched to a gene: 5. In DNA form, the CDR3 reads TGTGCCAGCAGCTTATCCCCGGGACAGGGTGGCTACACCTTC. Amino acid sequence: CASSLSPGQGGYTF.

This chain's CDR3 is CAWDRLAGGYEQYF. In DNA form, the CDR3 reads TGTGCCTGGGACAGACTAGCGGGAGGCTACGAGCAGTACTTC. The rearrangement links TRBV30 to TRBJ2-7, with 13 positions matching TRBD2. With V trimmed by 5 bases and J by 3 bases, 4 bases remained unmatched. Germline assignment: CDR1 GTSNPN and CDR2 SVGIG (reference sequence). The CDR3 is 14 residues long.

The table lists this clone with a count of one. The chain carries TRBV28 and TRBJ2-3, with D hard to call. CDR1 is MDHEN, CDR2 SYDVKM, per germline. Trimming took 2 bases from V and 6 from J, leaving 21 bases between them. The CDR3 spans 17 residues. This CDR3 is CASSLPHTFQGFDTQYF. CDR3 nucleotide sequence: TGTGCCAGCAGTTTACCCCACACGTTTCAAGGGTTCGATACGCAGTATTTT.

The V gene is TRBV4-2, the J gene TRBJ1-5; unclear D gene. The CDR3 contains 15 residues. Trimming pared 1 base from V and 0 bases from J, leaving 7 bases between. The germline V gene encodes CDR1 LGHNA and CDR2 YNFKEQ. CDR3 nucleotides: TGTGCCAGCAGCCAAGTCTTGGATAGCAATCAGCCCCAGCATTTT. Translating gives CASSQVLDSNQPQHF.

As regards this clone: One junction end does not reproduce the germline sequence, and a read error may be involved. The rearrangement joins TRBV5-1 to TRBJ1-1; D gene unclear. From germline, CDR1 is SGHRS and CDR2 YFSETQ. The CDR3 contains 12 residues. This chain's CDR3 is CASRLVNTEAFF. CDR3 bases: TGCGCCAGCAGGTTGGTGAACACTGAAGCTTTCTTT.

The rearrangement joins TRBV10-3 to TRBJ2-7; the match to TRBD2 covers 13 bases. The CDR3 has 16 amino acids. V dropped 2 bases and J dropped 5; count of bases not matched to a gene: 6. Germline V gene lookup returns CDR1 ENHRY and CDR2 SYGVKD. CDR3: CAISERTSGGSDEQYF. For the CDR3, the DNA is TGTGCCATCAGTGAGAGGACTAGCGGGGGTTCTGACGAGCAGTACTTC.

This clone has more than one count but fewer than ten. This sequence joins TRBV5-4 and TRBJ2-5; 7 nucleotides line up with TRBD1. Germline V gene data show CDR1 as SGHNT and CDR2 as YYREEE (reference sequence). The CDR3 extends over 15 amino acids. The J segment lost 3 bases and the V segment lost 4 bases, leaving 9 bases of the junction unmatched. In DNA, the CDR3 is TGTGCCAGCAGCGTATTATACGGACAGGAAGAGACCCAGTACTTC. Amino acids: CASSVLYGQEETQYF.

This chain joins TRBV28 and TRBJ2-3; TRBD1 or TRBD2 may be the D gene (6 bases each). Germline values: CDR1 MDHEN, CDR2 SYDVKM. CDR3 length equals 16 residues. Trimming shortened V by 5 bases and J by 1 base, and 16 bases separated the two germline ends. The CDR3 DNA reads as TGTGCCAGCAGTGCATTGGGGGGACAAGGCACAGATACGCAGTATTTT. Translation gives CASSALGGQGTDTQYF.

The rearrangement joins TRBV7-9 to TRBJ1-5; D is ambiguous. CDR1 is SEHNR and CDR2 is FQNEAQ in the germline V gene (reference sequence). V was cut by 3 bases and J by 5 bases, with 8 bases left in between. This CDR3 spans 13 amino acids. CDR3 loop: CASSFSADQPQHF. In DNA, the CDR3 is TGTGCCAGCAGCTTTTCTGCGGATCAGCCCCAGCATTTT.

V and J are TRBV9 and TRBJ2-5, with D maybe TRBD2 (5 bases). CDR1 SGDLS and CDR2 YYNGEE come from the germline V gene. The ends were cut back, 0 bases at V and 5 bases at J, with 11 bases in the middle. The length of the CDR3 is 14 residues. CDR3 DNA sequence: TGTGCCAGCAGCGTAGGCCACAGAGGGGAGACCCAGTACTTC. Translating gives CASSVGHRGETQYF.

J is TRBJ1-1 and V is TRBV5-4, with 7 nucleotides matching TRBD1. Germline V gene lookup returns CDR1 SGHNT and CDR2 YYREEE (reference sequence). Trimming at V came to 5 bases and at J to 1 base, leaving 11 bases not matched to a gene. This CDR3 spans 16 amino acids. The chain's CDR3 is CASRRQGGHTNTEAFF. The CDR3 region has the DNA TGTGCCAGCAGACGACAGGGAGGTCACACGAACACTGAAGCTTTCTTT. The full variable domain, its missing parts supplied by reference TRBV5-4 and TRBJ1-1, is ETGVTQSPTHLIKTRGQQVTLRCSSQSGHNTVSWYQQALGQGPQFIFQYYREEENGRGNFPPRFSGLQFPNYSSELNVNALELDDSALYLCASRRQGGHTNTEAFFGQGTRLTVV.

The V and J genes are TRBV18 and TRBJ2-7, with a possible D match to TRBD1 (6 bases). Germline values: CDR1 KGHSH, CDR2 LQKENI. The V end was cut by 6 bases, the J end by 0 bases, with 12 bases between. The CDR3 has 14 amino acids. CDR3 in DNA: TGTGCCAGCTCTAGACAGGACCGCTCCTACGAGCAGTACTTC. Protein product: CASSRQDRSYEQYF.

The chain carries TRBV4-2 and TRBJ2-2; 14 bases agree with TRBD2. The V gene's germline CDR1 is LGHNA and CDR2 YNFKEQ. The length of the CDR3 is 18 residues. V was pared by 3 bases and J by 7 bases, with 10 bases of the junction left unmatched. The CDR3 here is CASSHGPGLAGAFGELFF. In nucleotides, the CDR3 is TGTGCCAGCAGCCACGGCCCGGGACTAGCGGGAGCCTTCGGGGAGCTGTTTTTT.

The CDR3 region is CASSSGPLNTEAFF. The CDR3, as DNA: TGTGCCAGCAGCTCTGGACCCTTGAACACTGAAGCTTTCTTT. The chain recombines TRBV7-3 with TRBJ1-1; D is uncertain. Between the trimmed V and J ends, which lost 4 bases and 0 bases, there was a span of 9 bases. Per germline, CDR1 SGHTA and CDR2 FQGTGA. This CDR3 is 14 amino acids long.

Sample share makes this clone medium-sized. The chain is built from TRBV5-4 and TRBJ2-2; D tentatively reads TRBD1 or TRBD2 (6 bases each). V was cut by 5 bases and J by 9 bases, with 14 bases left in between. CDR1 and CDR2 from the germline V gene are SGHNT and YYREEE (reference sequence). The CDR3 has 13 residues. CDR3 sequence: CASSPTGRWELFF. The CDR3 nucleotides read TGTGCCAGCAGTCCTACAGGGAGGTGGGAGCTGTTTTTT.

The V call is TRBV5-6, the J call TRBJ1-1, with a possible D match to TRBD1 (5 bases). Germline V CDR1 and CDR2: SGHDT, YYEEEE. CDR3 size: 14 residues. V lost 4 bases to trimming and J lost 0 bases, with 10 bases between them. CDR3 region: CASSVGTLNTEAFF. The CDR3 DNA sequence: TGTGCCAGCAGCGTCGGGACTCTGAACACTGAAGCTTTCTTT.

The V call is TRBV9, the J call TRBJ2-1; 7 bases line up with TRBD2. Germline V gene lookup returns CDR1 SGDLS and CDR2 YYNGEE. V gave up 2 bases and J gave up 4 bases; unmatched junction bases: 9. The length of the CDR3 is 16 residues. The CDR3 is CASSVIGGGVYNEQFF. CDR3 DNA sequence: TGTGCCAGCAGCGTTATCGGCGGGGGAGTATACAATGAGCAGTTCTTC.

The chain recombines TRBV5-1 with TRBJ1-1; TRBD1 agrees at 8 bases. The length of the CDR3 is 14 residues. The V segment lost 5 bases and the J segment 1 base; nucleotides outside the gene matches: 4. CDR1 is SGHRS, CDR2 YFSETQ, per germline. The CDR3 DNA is TGCGCCAGCAGGGGACAGGTGGGGAACACTGAAGCTTTCTTT. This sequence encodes CASRGQVGNTEAFF.

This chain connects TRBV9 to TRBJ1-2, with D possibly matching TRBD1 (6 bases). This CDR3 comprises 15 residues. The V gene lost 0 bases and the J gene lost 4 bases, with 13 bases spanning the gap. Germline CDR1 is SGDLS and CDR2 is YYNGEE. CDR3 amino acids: CASSVDPGVGYGYTF. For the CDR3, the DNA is TGTGCCAGCAGCGTAGACCCAGGGGTGGGCTATGGCTACACCTTC.

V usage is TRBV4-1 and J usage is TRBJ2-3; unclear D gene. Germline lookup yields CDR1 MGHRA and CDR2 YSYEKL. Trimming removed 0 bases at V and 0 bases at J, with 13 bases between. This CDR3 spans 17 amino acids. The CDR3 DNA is TGCGCCAGCAGCCAAGATCTTGCTACCGGTAGCACAGATACGCAGTATTTT. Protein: CASSQDLATGSTDTQYF.

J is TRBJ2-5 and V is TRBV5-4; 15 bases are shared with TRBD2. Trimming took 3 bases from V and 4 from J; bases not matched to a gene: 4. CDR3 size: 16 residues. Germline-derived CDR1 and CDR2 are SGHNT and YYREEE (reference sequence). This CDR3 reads CASSSGTSGRRETQYF. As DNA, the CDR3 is TGTGCCAGCAGCTCGGGGACTAGCGGGAGGAGAGAGACCCAGTACTTC.

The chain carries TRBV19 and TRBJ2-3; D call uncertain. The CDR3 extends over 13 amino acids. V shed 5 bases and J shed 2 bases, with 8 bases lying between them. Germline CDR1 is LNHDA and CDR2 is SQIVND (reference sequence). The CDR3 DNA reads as TGTGCCAGTAGTTTCTCCGCCACAGATACGCAGTATTTT. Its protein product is CASSFSATDTQYF.

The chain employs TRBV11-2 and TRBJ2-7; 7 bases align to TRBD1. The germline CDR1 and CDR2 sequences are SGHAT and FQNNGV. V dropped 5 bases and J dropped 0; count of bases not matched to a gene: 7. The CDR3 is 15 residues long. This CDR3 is CASSVDRVSSYEQYF. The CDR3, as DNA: TGTGCCAGCAGCGTTGACAGGGTGAGCTCCTACGAGCAGTACTTC.

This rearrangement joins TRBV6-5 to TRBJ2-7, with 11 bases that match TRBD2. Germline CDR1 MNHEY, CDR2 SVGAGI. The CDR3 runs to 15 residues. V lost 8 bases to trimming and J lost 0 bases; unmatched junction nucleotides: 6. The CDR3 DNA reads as TGTGCCAGCCGGGGACTAGCGGTGAACTCCTACGAGCAGTACTTC. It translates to CASRGLAVNSYEQYF.

CDR3 sequence: CASRGTGGTYEQYF. CDR3 coding DNA: TGTGCCAGCAGGGGGACAGGGGGCACCTACGAGCAGTACTTC. The genes are TRBV6-5 and TRBJ2-7; 12 bases map to TRBD1. This CDR3 comprises 14 residues. CDR1 is MNHEY and CDR2 is SVGAGI in the germline V gene. The trim removed 6 bases at V and 2 bases at J, leaving 2 bases unmatched.

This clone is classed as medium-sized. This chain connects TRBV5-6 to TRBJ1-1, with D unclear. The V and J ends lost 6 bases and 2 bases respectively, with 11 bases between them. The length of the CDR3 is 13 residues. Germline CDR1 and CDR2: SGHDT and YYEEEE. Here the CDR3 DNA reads TGTGCCAGCACCAGCGACGACAACACTGAAGCTTTCTTT. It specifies CASTSDDNTEAFF.

The CDR3 DNA reads TGTGCCAGCAAAGGCTGGGGGGGACTCTACGAGCAGTACTTC. Residues: CASKGWGGLYEQYF. This rearrangement joins TRBV7-3 to TRBJ2-7, with 7 nucleotides matching TRBD2. The CDR3 has 14 amino acids. Germline V gives CDR1 SGHTA, CDR2 FQGTGA. J gave up 3 bases and V 7 bases, and 9 bases lay outside the gene matches.

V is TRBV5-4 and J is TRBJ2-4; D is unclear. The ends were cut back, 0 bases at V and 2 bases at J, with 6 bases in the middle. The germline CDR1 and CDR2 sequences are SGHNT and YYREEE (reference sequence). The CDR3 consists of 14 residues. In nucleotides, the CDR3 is TGTGCCAGCAGCTTGGAAATAACCAAAAACATTCAGTACTTC. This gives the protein CASSLEITKNIQYF.

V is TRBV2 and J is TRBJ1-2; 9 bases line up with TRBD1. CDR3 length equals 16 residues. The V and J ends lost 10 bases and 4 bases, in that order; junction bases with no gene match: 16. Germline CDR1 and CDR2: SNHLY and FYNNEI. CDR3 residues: CATARGQGTSLYGYTF. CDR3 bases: TGTGCCACCGCTCGGGGACAGGGCACGTCCCTCTATGGCTACACCTTC.